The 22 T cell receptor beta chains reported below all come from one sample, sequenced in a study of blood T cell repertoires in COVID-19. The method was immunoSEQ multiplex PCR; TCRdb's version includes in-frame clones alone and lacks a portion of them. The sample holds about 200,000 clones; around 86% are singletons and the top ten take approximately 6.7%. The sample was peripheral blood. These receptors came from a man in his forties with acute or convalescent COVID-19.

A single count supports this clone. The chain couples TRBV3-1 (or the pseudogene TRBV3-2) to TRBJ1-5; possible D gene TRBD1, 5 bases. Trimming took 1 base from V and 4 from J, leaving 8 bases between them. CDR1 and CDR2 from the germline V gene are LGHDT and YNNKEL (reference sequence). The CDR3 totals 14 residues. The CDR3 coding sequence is TGTGCCAGCAGCCAAGTGCCAGGGAATCAGCCCCAGCATTTT. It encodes CASSQVPGNQPQHF.

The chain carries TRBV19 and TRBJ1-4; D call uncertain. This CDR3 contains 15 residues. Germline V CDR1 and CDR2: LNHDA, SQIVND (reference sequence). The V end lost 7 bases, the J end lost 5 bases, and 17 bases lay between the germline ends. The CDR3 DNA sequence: TGTGCCAGTACTTCTAGCGGGGTTCGAAATGAAAAACTGTTTTTT. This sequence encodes CASTSSGVRNEKLFF.

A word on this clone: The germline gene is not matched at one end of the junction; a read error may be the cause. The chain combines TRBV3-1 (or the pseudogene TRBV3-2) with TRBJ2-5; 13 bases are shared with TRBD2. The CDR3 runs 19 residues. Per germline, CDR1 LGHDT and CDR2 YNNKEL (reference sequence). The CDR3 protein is CARSQDRELAGGGQETQYF. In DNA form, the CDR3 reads TGTGCCCGCAGCCAAGATCGGGAACTAGCGGGGGGGGGCCAAGAGACCCAGTACTTC.

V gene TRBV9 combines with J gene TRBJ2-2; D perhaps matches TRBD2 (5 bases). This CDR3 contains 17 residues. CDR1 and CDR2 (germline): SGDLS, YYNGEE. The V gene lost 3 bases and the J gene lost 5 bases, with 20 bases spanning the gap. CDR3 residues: CASSARASPPGTGELFF. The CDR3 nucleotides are TGTGCCAGCAGCGCCAGAGCTTCGCCGCCGGGAACCGGGGAGCTGTTTTTT.

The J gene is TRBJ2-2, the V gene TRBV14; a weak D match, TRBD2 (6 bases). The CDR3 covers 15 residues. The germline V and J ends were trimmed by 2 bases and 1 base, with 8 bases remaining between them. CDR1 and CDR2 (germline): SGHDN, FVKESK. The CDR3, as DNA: TGTGCCAGCAGCCAACTCGGGGGGAACACCGGGGAGCTGTTTTTT. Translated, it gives CASSQLGGNTGELFF.

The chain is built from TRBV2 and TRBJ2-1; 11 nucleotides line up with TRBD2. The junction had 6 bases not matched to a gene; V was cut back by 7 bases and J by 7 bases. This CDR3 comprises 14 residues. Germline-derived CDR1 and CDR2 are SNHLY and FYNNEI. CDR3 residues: CASNRLAGGNEQFF. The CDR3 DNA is TGTGCCAGCAATAGGCTAGCGGGGGGTAATGAGCAGTTCTTC. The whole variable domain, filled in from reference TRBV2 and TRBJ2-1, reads EPEVTQTPSHQVTQMGQEVILRCVPISNHLYFYWYRQILGQKVEFLVSFYNNEISEKSEIFDDQFSVERPDGSNFTLKIRSTKLEDSAMYFCASNRLAGGNEQFFGPGTRLTVL.

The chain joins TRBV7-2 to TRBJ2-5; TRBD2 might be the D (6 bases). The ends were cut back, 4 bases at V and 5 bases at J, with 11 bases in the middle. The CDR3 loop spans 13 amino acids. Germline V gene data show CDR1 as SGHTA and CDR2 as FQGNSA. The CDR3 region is CASSSRREETQYF. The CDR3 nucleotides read TGTGCCAGCAGCTCTCGGAGGGAGGAGACCCAGTACTTC.

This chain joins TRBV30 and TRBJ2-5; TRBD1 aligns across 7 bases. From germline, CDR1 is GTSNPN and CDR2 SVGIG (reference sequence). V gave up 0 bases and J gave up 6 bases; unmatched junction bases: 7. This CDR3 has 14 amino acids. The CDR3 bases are TGTGCCTGGAGTGTACAAAGGGGGCTGCAGACCCAGTACTTC. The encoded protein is CAWSVQRGLQTQYF.

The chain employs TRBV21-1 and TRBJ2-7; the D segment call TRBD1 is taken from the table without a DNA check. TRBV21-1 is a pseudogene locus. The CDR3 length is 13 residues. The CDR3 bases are TGTGCCAGCAGCAAGTTCACAGCCTACGAGCAGTACTTC. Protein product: CASSKFTAYEQYF.

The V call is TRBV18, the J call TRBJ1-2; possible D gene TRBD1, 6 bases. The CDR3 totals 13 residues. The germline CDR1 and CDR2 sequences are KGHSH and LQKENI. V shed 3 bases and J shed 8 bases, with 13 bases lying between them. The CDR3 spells CASSPTDSAGYTF. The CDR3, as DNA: TGTGCCAGCTCACCGACGGACAGCGCAGGCTACACCTTC.

CDR3 residues: CASSSGPNSNQPQHF. In DNA form, the CDR3 reads TGTGCCAGTAGTAGCGGGCCGAATAGCAATCAGCCCCAGCATTTT. The chain has TRBV19 and TRBJ1-5; no clear D gene. Germline V gives CDR1 LNHDA, CDR2 SQIVND (reference sequence). The CDR3 contains 15 residues. Trimming shortened V by 4 bases and J by 0 bases, and 10 bases separated the two germline ends.

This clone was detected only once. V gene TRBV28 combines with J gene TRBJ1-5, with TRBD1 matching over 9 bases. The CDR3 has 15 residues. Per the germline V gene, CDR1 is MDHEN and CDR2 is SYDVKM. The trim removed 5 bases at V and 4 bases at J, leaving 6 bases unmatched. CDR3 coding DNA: TGTGCCAGCAGTCAGGACAGGGGAAGGAATCAGCCCCAGCATTTT. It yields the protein CASSQDRGRNQPQHF. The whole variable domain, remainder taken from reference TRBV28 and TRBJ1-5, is DVKVTQSSRYLVKRTGEKVFLECVQDMDHENMFWYRQDPGLGLRLIYFSYDVKMKEKGDIPEGYSVSREKKERFSLILESASTNQTSMYLCASSQDRGRNQPQHFGDGTRLSIL.

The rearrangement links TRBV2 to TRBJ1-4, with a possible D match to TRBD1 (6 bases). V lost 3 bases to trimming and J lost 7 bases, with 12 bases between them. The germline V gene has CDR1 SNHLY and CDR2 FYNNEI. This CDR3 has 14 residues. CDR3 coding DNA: TGTGCCAGCAGTGATGGACAGCTGAGTGAAAAACTGTTTTTT. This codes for CASSDGQLSEKLFF.

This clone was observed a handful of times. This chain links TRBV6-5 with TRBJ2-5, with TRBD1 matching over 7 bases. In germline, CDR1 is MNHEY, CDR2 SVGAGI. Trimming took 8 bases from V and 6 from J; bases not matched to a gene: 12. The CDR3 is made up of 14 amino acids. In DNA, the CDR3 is TGTGCCAGCGCCCGGGACAGCAGGATGCAGACCCAGTACTTC. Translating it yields CASARDSRMQTQYF.

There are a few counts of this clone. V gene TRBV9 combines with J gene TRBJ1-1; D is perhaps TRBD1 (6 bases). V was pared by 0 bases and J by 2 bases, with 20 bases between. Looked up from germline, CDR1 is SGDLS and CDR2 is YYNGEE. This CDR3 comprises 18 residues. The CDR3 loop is CASSVASGLSGVNTEAFF. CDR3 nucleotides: TGTGCCAGCAGCGTAGCTAGTGGTCTTTCAGGGGTTAACACTGAAGCTTTCTTT.

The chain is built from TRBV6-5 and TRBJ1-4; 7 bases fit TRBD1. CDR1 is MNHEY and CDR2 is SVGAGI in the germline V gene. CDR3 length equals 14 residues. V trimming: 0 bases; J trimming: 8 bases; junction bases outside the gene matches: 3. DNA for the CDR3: TGTGCCAGCAGTTACTCTAGGGGGCGGGAAAAACTGTTTTTT. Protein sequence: CASSYSRGREKLFF.

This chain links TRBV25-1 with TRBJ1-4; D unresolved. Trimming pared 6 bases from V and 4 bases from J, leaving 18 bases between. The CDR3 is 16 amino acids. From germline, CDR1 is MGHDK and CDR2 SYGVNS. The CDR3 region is CASRQSAAGDNEKLFF. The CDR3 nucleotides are TGTGCCAGCAGGCAGTCAGCCGCGGGTGATAATGAAAAACTGTTTTTT.

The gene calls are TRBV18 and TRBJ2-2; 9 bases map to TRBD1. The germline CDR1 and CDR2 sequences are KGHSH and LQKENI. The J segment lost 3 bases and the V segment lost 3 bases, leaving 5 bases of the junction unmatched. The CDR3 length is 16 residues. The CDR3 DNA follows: TGTGCCAGCTCACCTAGGGGACAGGGACACACCGGGGAGCTGTTTTTT. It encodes CASSPRGQGHTGELFF.

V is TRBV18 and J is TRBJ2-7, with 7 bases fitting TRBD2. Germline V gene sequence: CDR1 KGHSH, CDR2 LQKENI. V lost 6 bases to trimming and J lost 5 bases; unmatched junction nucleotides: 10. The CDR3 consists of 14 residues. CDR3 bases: TGTGCCAGCTCGTTGGGGGGGTCGCGGCACGAGCAGTACTTC. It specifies CASSLGGSRHEQYF.

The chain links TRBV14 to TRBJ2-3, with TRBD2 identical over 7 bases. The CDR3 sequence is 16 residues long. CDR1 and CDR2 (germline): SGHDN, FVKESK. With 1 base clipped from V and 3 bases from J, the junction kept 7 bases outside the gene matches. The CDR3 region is CASSQVIGRGTDTQYF. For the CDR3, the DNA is TGTGCCAGCAGCCAAGTTATCGGGCGGGGGACAGATACGCAGTATTTT.

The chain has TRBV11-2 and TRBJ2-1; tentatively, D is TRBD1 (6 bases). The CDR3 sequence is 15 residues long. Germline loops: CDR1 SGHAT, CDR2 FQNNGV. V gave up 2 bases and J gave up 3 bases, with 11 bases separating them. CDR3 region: CASSLPGVFYNEQFF. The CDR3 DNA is TGTGCCAGCAGCTTACCAGGGGTGTTCTACAATGAGCAGTTCTTC.

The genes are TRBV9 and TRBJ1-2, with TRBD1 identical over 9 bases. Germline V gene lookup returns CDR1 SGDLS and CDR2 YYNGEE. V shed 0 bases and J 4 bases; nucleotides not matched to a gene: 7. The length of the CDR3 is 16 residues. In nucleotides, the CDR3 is TGTGCCAGCAGCGTAGCTCCCGGACAGGGGACCTATGGCTACACCTTC. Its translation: CASSVAPGQGTYGYTF.